A selection of T cell receptor beta chains follows, all from one sample in a study of shared clonotypes between healthy human individuals. Profiled with immunoSEQ multiplex PCR; TCRdb holds only in-frame clones, not every one. The table records 2 million or so clones, about 95% of them present only once. Sequencing was carried out using naive CD8+ T cells sorted from blood. The receptors shown here come from a young man in good health. CDR3s include the opening cysteine and the closing phenylalanine or tryptophan. D genes are given only for firm matches. Some rows mark clone size as missing; the rest say once, few, many or name a class of expanded clone.

cdr3_aa: CALKQVGLAGGDTQYF
cdr3_nt: TGTGCCCTTAAGCAGGTCGGACTAGCGGGGGGAGATACGCAGTATTTT
j_call: TRBJ2-3
v_call: TRBV6-7
d_call: TRBD2
clone_size: .

cdr3_aa: CASSQSGSGNTIYF
cdr3_nt: TGTGCCAGCAGCCAAAGTGGCTCTGGAAACACCATATATTTT
j_call: TRBJ1-3
v_call: TRBV13
d_call: .
clone_size: .

cdr3_aa: CASSLGVYYEQYF
cdr3_nt: TGTGCCAGCAGTTTAGGCGTCTACTACGAGCAGTACTTC
j_call: TRBJ2-7
v_call: TRBV28
d_call: .
clone_size: .

cdr3_aa: CASSPGLDHWGEQFF
cdr3_nt: TGTGCCAGCAGCCCGGGACTAGACCACTGGGGTGAGCAGTTCTTC
j_call: TRBJ2-1
v_call: TRBV5-6
d_call: TRBD2
clone_size: .

cdr3_aa: CASSVDGGTGELFF
cdr3_nt: TGTGCCAGCAGCGTAGATGGGGGTACCGGGGAGCTGTTTTTT
j_call: TRBJ2-2
v_call: TRBV9
d_call: .
clone_size: .

cdr3_aa: CASSPAQGLDTEAFF
cdr3_nt: TGTGCCAGCAGCCCCGCGCAGGGGTTGGACACTGAAGCTTTCTTT
j_call: TRBJ1-1
v_call: TRBV7-9
d_call: .
clone_size: .

cdr3_aa: CASSRNGAEQFF
cdr3_nt: TGCGCCAGCAGCCGGAACGGAGCTGAGCAGTTCTTC
j_call: TRBJ2-1
v_call: TRBV5-1
d_call: .
clone_size: .

cdr3_aa: CASRPRDRGDEQFF
cdr3_nt: TGTGCCAGCAGACCGCGAGACAGGGGGGATGAGCAGTTCTTC
j_call: TRBJ2-1
v_call: TRBV28
d_call: TRBD1
clone_size: .

cdr3_aa: CASRGQGDYTF
cdr3_nt: TGTGCCAGCAGGGGACAGGGGGACTACACCTTC
j_call: TRBJ1-2
v_call: TRBV9
d_call: TRBD1
clone_size: .

cdr3_aa: CASVPLQGTSNEQFF
cdr3_nt: TGTGCCAGCGTCCCTCTCCAAGGGACCAGCAATGAGCAGTTCTTC
j_call: TRBJ2-1
v_call: TRBV5-6
d_call: .
clone_size: .

cdr3_aa: CASIDSFGNTEAFF
cdr3_nt: TGTGCCAGCATCGACAGTTTCGGGAACACTGAAGCTTTCTTT
j_call: TRBJ1-1
v_call: TRBV6-5
d_call: .
clone_size: .

cdr3_aa: CASSEYALPAGGSTNEQFF
cdr3_nt: TGTGCCAGCAGTGAATACGCTCTCCCAGCGGGAGGGTCCACCAATGAGCAGTTCTTC
j_call: TRBJ2-1
v_call: TRBV2
d_call: TRBD2
clone_size: .

cdr3_aa: CSVEEGAGYGYTF
cdr3_nt: TGCAGCGTTGAAGAGGGGGCGGGGTATGGCTACACCTTC
j_call: TRBJ1-2
v_call: TRBV29-1
d_call: .
clone_size: .

cdr3_aa: CASSYSAGLGELFF
cdr3_nt: TGTGCCAGCAGTTACTCAGCGGGTCTCGGGGAGCTGTTTTTT
j_call: TRBJ2-2
v_call: TRBV6-5
d_call: .
clone_size: .

cdr3_aa: CASSVAQHYGYTF
cdr3_nt: TGTGCCAGCAGCGTAGCCCAGCATTATGGCTACACCTTC
j_call: TRBJ1-2
v_call: TRBV9
d_call: .
clone_size: .

cdr3_aa: CASSVGSSGGPQETQYF
cdr3_nt: TGTGCCAGCAGCGTAGGTAGTAGCGGGGGGCCGCAAGAGACCCAGTACTTC
j_call: TRBJ2-5
v_call: TRBV9
d_call: TRBD2
clone_size: .

cdr3_aa: CASSHGQGGSYEQYF
cdr3_nt: TGTGCCAGCAGCCACGGACAGGGCGGCTCCTACGAGCAGTACTTC
j_call: TRBJ2-7
v_call: TRBV5-6
d_call: TRBD1
clone_size: .

cdr3_aa: CASSLYRGSNSPLHF
cdr3_nt: TGTGCCAGCAGCTTATACAGGGGATCGAATTCACCCCTCCACTTT
j_call: TRBJ1-6
v_call: TRBV5-8
d_call: TRBD1
clone_size: .

cdr3_aa: CAISDGTSGTYVQETQYF
cdr3_nt: TGTGCCATCAGTGATGGGACTAGCGGGACTTATGTACAAGAGACCCAGTACTTC
j_call: TRBJ2-5
v_call: TRBV10-3
d_call: TRBD2
clone_size: .

cdr3_aa: CASSRDSASPLHF
cdr3_nt: TGTGCCAGTAGTAGGGACTCCGCTTCACCCCTCCACTTT
j_call: TRBJ1-6
v_call: TRBV19
d_call: .
clone_size: .

cdr3_aa: CASSQVALSSYNEQFF
cdr3_nt: TGCGCCAGCAGCCAAGTAGCGTTAAGCTCCTACAATGAGCAGTTCTTC
j_call: TRBJ2-1
v_call: TRBV4-1
d_call: .
clone_size: .

cdr3_aa: CASSQEPRGLTEAFF
cdr3_nt: TGCGCCAGCAGCCAAGAACCCAGGGGGTTGACTGAAGCTTTCTTT
j_call: TRBJ1-1
v_call: TRBV4-1
d_call: TRBD1
clone_size: .

cdr3_aa: CASSQGRHRGLKTQYF
cdr3_nt: TGTGCCAGCAGTCAGGGTCGACACAGGGGGCTAAAGACCCAGTACTTC
j_call: TRBJ2-5
v_call: TRBV28
d_call: TRBD1
clone_size: once

cdr3_aa: CASSLGGFGTEAFF
cdr3_nt: TGTGCCAGCAGCTTAGGAGGATTTGGCACTGAAGCTTTCTTT
j_call: TRBJ1-1
v_call: TRBV5-6
d_call: .
clone_size: .

cdr3_aa: CASSYSEGTVEAFF
cdr3_nt: TGTGCCAGCAGTTACTCAGAGGGTACGGTTGAAGCTTTCTTT
j_call: TRBJ1-1
v_call: TRBV6-5
d_call: .
clone_size: .

cdr3_aa: CASSMGNQPQHF
cdr3_nt: TGCGCCAGCAGCATGGGAAATCAGCCCCAGCATTTT
j_call: TRBJ1-5
v_call: TRBV10-1
d_call: .
clone_size: .

cdr3_aa: CSVVTRGQGWEKLFF
cdr3_nt: TGCAGCGTTGTCACCCGTGGACAGGGGTGGGAAAAACTGTTTTTT
j_call: TRBJ1-4
v_call: TRBV29-1
d_call: TRBD1
clone_size: .

cdr3_aa: CASSQWNLETQYF
cdr3_nt: TGTGCCAGCAGCCAATGGAATCTGGAGACCCAGTACTTC
j_call: TRBJ2-5
v_call: TRBV11-3
d_call: .
clone_size: .

cdr3_aa: CASSPSPGTGVNEQFF
cdr3_nt: TGTGCCAGCAGCCCCAGTCCCGGGACAGGGGTCAATGAGCAGTTCTTC
j_call: TRBJ2-1
v_call: TRBV27
d_call: TRBD1
clone_size: .

cdr3_aa: CASSFLQGEQYF
cdr3_nt: TGTGCCAGCAGTTTCTTACAGGGCGAGCAGTACTTC
j_call: TRBJ2-7
v_call: TRBV28
d_call: .
clone_size: .

cdr3_aa: CASSSSPLHF
cdr3_nt: TGTGCCAGCAGCTCATCACCCCTCCACTTT
j_call: TRBJ1-6
v_call: TRBV7-9
d_call: .
clone_size: .

cdr3_aa: CASASEDTDTQYF
cdr3_nt: TGTGCCAGTGCTAGCGAGGACACAGATACGCAGTATTTT
j_call: TRBJ2-3
v_call: TRBV9
d_call: .
clone_size: .

cdr3_aa: CASTQDRVRKDTQYF
cdr3_nt: TGTGCCAGCACCCAGGACAGGGTACGAAAAGATACGCAGTATTTT
j_call: TRBJ2-3
v_call: TRBV6-6
d_call: TRBD1
clone_size: .

cdr3_aa: CASSPRTDTDTQYF
cdr3_nt: TGTGCCAGCTCACCAAGGACAGATACAGATACGCAGTATTTT
j_call: TRBJ2-3
v_call: TRBV18
d_call: .
clone_size: .

cdr3_aa: CASRPGLAGWYEQFF
cdr3_nt: TGTGCCAGCAGGCCCGGACTAGCGGGATGGTATGAGCAGTTCTTC
j_call: TRBJ2-1
v_call: TRBV6-5
d_call: TRBD2
clone_size: .

cdr3_aa: CASSSERDSLTQYF
cdr3_nt: TGTGCCAGCAGCTCCGAGAGGGACTCCCTAACGCAGTATTTT
j_call: TRBJ2-3
v_call: TRBV11-2
d_call: .
clone_size: .

cdr3_aa: CASSLTYGGAKNIQYF
cdr3_nt: TGTGCCAGCAGCTTAACGTACGGTGGAGCCAAAAACATTCAGTACTTC
j_call: TRBJ2-4
v_call: TRBV7-2
d_call: .
clone_size: once

cdr3_aa: CASSGLSEELFF
cdr3_nt: TGTGCCAGCAGTGGGCTATCTGAGGAGCTGTTTTTT
j_call: TRBJ2-2
v_call: TRBV6-1
d_call: .
clone_size: .

cdr3_aa: CASSDSSSYNEQFF
cdr3_nt: TGTGCCAGTAGTGACTCCAGCTCCTACAATGAGCAGTTCTTC
j_call: TRBJ2-1
v_call: TRBV19
d_call: .
clone_size: .

cdr3_aa: CASAFSNYNSPLHF
cdr3_nt: TGTGCCAGCGCTTTTAGCAATTATAATTCACCCCTCCACTTT
j_call: TRBJ1-6
v_call: TRBV7-9
d_call: .
clone_size: .

cdr3_aa: CASSPYGDGYTF
cdr3_nt: TGTGCCAGCAGTCCCTACGGGGATGGCTACACCTTC
j_call: TRBJ1-2
v_call: TRBV6-5
d_call: .
clone_size: .

cdr3_aa: CASSAGTGANEQYF
cdr3_nt: TGTGCCAGCAGCGCCGGGACAGGGGCTAACGAGCAGTACTTC
j_call: TRBJ2-7
v_call: TRBV5-6
d_call: TRBD1
clone_size: .